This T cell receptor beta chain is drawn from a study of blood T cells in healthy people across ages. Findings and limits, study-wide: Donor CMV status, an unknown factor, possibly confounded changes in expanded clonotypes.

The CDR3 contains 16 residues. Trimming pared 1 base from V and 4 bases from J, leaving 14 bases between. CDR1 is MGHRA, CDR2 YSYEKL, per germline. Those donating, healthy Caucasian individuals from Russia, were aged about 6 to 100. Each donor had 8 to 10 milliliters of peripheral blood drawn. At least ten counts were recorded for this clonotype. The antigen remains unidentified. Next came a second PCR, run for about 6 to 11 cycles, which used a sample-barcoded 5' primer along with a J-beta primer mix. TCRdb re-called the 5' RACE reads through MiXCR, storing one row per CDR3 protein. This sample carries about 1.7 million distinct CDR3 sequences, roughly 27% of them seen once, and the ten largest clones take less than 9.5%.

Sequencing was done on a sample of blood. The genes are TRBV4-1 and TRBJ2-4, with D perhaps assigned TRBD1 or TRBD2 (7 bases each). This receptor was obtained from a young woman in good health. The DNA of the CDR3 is TGCGCCAGCAGCCAAGTTGGGGAGGGGGCGAAAAACATTCAGTACTTC. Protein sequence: CASSQVGEGAKNIQYF.